Given below is one TCR beta chain in context. Its target is not known. A much larger clone is a single base away; this may be a read error. From approximately 20-30 mg of unsorted bulk tissue, DNA and RNA were co-extracted together. Enrolled patients were chronically infected with HBV and treatment-naive. This entry comes from a study of tumor-infiltrating lymphocytes in primary liver carcinoma. Study background: Maximum tumor diameters ranged from about 4 to 11 cm, stage T1-T3 N0M0. Study-level findings and limits: Tumor-blood pairs (like tumor-adjacent pairs) overlapped less than tumor region pairs did.

TCR beta cDNA was reverse-transcribed from approximately 0.45 ug of total RNA. The reaction used a constant-region primer and ProtoScript II reverse transcriptase. Researchers made the TCR beta libraries by running three nested multiplex PCR rounds with slightly modified ARM-PCR. The two initial PCR rounds, about 9 cycles each, used TRBV1-TRBV30 forward and C-beta reverse primers. TCRdb reprocessed the multiplex PCR reads via MiXCR and lists one record per CDR3 protein. The table has around 70,000 distinct CDR3 sequences, 60% to 75% seen once. The V gene lost 5 bases and the J gene lost 6 bases, with 11 bases spanning the gap. CDR1 SEHNR and CDR2 FQNEAQ come from the germline V gene (reference sequence). This CDR3 spans 13 amino acids.

The sample consisted of liver tumor tissue from sampling region 4. The subset: tumor region T4, right-lateral pole. The chain uses TRBV7-9 and TRBJ2-1; D remains unclear. The receptor comes from a middle-aged man with primary liver carcinoma and hepatitis B virus infection. The CDR3 DNA sequence: TGTGCCAGCAGCGCCCAGGAAGTCAATGAGCAGTTCTTC. Translated: CASSAQEVNEQFF.